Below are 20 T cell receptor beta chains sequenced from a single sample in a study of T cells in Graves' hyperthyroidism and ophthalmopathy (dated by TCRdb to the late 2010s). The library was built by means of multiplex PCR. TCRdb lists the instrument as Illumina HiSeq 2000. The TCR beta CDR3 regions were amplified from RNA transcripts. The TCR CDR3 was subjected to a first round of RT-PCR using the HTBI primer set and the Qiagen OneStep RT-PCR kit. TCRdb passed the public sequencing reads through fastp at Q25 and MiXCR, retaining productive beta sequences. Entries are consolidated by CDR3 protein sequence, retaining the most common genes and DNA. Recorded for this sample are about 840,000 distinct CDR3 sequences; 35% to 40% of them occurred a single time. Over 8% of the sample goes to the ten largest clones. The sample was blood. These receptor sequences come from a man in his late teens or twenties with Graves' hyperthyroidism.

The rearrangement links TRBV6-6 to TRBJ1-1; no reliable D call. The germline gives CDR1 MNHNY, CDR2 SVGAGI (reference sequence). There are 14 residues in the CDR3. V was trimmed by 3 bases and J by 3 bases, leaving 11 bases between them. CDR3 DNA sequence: TGTGCCAGCAGTTATGGGGTAATGGACACTGAAGCTTTCTTT. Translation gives CASSYGVMDTEAFF.

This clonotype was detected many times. The DNA of the CDR3 is TGTGCCACCAGCAGAGATCGGACAGGGGTGGAGACCCAGTACTTC. Protein sequence: CATSRDRTGVETQYF. V is TRBV15 and J is TRBJ2-5; 9 nucleotides align to TRBD1. The V gene's germline CDR1 is LNHNV and CDR2 YYDKDF (reference sequence). CDR3 length: 15 residues. J gave up 5 bases and V 0 bases, and 4 bases lay outside the gene matches.

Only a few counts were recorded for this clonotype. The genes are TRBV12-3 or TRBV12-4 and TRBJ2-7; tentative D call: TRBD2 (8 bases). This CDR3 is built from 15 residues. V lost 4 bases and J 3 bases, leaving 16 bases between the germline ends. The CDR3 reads CASSSPGGGSYEQYF. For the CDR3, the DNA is TGTGCCAGCAGTTCCCCGGGAGGGGGCAGCTACGAGCAGTACTTC.

The CDR3 here is CASSLDETEAFF. CDR3 nucleotide sequence: TGTGCCAGCAGCTTAGATGAAACTGAAGCTTTCTTT. The chain recombines TRBV7-2 with TRBJ1-1; D is uncertain. The CDR3 has 12 amino acids. Germline CDR1 is SGHTA and CDR2 is FQGNSA. The ends were cut back, 1 base at V and 5 bases at J, with 5 bases in the middle.

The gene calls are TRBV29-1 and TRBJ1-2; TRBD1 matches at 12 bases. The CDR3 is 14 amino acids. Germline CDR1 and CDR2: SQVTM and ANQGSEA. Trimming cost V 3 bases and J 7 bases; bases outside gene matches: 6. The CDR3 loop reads CSVEGTGGASGYTF. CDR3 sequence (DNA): TGCAGCGTTGAGGGGACAGGGGGCGCATCTGGCTACACCTTC.

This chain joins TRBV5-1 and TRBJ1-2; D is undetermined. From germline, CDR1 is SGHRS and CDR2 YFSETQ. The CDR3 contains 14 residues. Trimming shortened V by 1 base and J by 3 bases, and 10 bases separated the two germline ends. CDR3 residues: CASSLNWLYYGYTF. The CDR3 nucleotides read TGCGCCAGCAGCTTGAACTGGCTCTACTATGGCTACACCTTC.

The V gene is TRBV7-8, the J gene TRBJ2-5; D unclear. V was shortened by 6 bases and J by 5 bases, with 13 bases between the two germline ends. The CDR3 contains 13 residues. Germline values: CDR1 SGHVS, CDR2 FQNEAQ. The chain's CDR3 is CASSPLVGETQYF. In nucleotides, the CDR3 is TGTGCCAGCAGTCCCTTGGTTGGGGAGACCCAGTACTTC.

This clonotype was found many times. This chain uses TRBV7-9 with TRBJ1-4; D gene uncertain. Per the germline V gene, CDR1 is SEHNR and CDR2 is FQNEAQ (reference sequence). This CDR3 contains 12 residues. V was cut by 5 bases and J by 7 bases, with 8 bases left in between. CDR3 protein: CASSPAGEKLFF. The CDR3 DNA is TGTGCCAGCAGCCCGGCGGGTGAAAAACTGTTTTTT.

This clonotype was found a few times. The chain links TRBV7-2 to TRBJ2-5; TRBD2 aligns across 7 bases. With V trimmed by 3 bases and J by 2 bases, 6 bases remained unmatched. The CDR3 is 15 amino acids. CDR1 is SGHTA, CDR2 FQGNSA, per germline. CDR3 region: CASSFPGLLQETQYF. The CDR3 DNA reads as TGTGCCAGCAGCTTTCCGGGACTACTGCAAGAGACCCAGTACTTC.

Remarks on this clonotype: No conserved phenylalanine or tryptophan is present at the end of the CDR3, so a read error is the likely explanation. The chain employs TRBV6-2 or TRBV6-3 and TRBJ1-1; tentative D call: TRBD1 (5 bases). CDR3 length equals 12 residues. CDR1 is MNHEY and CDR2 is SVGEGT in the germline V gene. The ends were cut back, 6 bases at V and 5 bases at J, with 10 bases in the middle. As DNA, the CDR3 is TGTGCCAGCAGATACAGGTGGACTGAAGCTTTCCTT. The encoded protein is CASRYRWTEAFL.

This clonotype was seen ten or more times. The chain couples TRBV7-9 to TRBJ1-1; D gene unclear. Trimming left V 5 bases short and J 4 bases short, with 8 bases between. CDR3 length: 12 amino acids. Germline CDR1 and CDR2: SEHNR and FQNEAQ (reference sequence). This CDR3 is CASSPLGTEAFF. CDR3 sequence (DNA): TGTGCCAGCAGCCCCCTGGGCACTGAAGCTTTCTTT.

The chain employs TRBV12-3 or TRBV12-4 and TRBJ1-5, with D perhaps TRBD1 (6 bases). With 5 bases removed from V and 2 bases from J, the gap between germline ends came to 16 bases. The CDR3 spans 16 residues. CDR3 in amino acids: CASSPDGGLGNQPQHF. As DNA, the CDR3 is TGTGCCAGCAGTCCTGATGGGGGGCTGGGCAATCAGCCCCAGCATTTT.

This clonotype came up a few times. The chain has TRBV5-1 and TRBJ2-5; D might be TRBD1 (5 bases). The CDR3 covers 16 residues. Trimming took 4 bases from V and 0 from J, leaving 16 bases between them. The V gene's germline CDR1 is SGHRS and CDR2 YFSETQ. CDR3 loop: CASSPGAGRYQETQYF. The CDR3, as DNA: TGCGCCAGCAGCCCTGGGGCAGGGCGGTACCAAGAGACCCAGTACTTC.

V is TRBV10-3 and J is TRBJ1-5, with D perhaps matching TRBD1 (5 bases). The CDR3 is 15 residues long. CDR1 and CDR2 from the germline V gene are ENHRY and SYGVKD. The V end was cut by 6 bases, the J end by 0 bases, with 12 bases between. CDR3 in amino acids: CAIRGGGDSNQPQHF. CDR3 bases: TGTGCCATCAGGGGCGGAGGGGATAGCAATCAGCCCCAGCATTTT.

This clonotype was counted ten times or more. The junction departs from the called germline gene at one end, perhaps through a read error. The CDR3: CASSAWGTGGIPRF. CDR3 DNA: TGTGCCAGCAGTGCCTGGGGGACAGGGGGCATCCCTAGGTTT. The gene calls are TRBV2 and TRBJ1-4, with 12 bases identical to TRBD1. The CDR3 runs to 14 residues. Looked up from germline, CDR1 is SNHLY and CDR2 is FYNNEI.

The CDR3 is CASTTLSGGGTGELFF. CDR3 nucleotides: TGTGCCAGCACCACACTTAGCGGGGGGGGGACCGGGGAGCTGTTTTTT. J is TRBJ2-2 and V is TRBV12-3 or TRBV12-4, with 11 bases fitting TRBD2. The CDR3 extends over 16 amino acids. With V trimmed by 7 bases and J by 5 bases, 9 bases remained unmatched.

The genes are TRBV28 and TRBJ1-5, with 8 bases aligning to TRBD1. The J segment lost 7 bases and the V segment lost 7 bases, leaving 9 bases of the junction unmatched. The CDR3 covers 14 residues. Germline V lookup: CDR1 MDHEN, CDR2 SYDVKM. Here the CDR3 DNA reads TGTGCCAGCACCCTAGGGACAGGAGGGCAGCCCCAGCATTTT. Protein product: CASTLGTGGQPQHF.

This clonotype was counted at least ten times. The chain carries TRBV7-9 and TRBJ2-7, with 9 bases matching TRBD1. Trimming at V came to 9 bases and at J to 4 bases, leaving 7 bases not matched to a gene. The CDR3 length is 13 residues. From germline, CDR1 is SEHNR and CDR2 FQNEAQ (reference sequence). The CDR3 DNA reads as TGTGCCAGTAGTCCCGGGACAGGGTACGAGCAGTACTTC. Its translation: CASSPGTGYEQYF. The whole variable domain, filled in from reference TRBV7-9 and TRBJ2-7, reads DTGVSQNPRHKITKRGQNVTFRCDPISEHNRLYWYRQTLGQGPEFLTYFQNEAQLEKSRLLSDRFSAERPKGSFSTLEIQRTEQGDSAMYLCASSPGTGYEQYFGPGTRLTVT.

In nucleotides, the CDR3 is TGCAGTGCTAGAGATTTGGGGGGCCTAGTGTACTACGAGCAGTACTTC. Encoded protein: CSARDLGGLVYYEQYF. The chain employs TRBV20-1 and TRBJ2-7; perhaps D is TRBD1 or TRBD2 (6 bases each). The CDR3 covers 16 residues. V was cut by 0 bases and J by 3 bases, with 18 bases left in between. Germline assignment: CDR1 DFQATT and CDR2 SNEGSKA (reference sequence).

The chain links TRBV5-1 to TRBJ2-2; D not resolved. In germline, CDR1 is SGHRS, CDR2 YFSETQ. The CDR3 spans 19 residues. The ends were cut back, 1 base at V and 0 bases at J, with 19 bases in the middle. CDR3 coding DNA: TGCGCCAGCAGCTTGCGCAAGTCCCTGACGGCGACGAACACCGGGGAGCTGTTTTTT. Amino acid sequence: CASSLRKSLTATNTGELFF.